This TCR beta chain was identified during a study of human thymus T cells. TCRdb's copy holds only in-frame clones and misses some; the assay was immunoSEQ multiplex PCR. The repertoire has roughly 130,000 clones, approximately 96% of them found once; the top ten carry 0.02% to 0.03%. As for this clone: Its antigen is unidentified.

Thymic tissue was derived from resections collected during corrective heart surgery. The CDR3 runs 15 residues. CDR1 is SGHVS, CDR2 FNYEAQ, per germline. The V end was cut by 5 bases, the J end by 5 bases, with 16 bases between. Study conclusions and caveats: Related work found strong thymic repertoire overlap between unrelated individuals.

The receptor was isolated from a boy under three years old with a congenital heart defect but otherwise immunologically healthy. The specimen was thymus tissue. V is TRBV7-6 and J is TRBJ2-1; TRBD1 might be the D (8 bases). In DNA form, the CDR3 reads TGTGCCAGCAGCACAGGGGGGGCCGGCAACAATGAGCAGTTCTTC. Protein: CASSTGGAGNNEQFF.